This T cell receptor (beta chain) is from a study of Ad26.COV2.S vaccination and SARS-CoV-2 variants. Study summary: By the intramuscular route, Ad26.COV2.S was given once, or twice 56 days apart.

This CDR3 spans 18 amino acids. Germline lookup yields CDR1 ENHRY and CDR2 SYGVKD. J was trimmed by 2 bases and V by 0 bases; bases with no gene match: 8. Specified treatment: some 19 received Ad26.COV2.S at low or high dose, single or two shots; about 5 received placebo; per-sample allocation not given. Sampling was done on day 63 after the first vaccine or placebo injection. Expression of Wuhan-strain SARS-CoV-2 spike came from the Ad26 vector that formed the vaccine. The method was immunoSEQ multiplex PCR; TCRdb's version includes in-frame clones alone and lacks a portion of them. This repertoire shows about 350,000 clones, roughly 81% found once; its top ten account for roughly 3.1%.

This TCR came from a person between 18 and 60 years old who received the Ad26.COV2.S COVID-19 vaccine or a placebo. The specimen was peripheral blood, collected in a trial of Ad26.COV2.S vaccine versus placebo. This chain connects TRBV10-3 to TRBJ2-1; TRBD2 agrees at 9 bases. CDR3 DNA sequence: TGTGCCATCAGTGAGTCGAGCCAGCGGGGGGACCCCTACAATGAGCAGTTCTTC. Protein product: CAISESSQRGDPYNEQFF.